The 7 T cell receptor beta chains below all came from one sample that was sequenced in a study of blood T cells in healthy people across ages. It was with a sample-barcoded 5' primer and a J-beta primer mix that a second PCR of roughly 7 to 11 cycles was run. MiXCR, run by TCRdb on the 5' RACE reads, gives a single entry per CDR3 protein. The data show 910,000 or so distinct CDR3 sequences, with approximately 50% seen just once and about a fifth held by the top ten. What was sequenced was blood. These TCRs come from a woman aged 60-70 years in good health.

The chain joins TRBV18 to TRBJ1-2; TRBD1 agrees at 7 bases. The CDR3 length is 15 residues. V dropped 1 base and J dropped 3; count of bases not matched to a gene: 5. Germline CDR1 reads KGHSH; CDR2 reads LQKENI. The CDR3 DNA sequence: TGTGCCAGCTCACCACTTGTCACAGGGGACTATGGCTACACCTTC. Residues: CASSPLVTGDYGYTF.

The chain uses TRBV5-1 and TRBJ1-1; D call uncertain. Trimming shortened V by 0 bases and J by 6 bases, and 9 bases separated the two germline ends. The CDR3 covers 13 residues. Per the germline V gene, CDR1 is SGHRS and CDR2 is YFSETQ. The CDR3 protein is CASSLATSSEAFF. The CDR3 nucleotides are TGCGCCAGCAGCTTGGCCACGAGCTCTGAAGCTTTCTTT.

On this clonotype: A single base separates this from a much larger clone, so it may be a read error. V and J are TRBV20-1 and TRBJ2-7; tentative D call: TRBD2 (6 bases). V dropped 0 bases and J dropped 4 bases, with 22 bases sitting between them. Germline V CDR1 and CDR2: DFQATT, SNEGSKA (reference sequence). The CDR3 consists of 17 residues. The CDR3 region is CSARDPIGHGTGYEQYF. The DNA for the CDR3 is TGCAGTGCTAGAGACCCGATTGGACACGGGACTGGGTACGAGCAGTACTTC.

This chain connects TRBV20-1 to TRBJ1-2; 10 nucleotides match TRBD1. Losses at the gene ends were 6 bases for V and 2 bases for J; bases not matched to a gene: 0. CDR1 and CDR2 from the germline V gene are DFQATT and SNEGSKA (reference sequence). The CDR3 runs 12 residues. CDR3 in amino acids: CSAGQGNYGYTF. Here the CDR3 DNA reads TGCAGTGCGGGACAGGGGAACTATGGCTACACCTTC.

This CDR3 reads CSARETYTDTQYF. CDR3 nucleotides: TGCAGTGCTAGAGAAACTTACACAGATACGCAGTATTTT. The rearrangement links TRBV20-1 to TRBJ2-3; D unresolved. Germline V gene lookup returns CDR1 DFQATT and CDR2 SNEGSKA (reference sequence). Between the trimmed V and J ends, which lost 0 bases and 2 bases, there was a span of 6 bases. The length of the CDR3 is 13 residues.

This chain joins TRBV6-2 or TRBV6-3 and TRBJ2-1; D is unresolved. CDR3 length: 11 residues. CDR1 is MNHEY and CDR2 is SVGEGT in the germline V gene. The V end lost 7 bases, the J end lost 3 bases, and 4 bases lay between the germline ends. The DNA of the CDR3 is TGTGCCAGCACTGTCTACAATGAGCAGTTCTTC. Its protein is CASTVYNEQFF.

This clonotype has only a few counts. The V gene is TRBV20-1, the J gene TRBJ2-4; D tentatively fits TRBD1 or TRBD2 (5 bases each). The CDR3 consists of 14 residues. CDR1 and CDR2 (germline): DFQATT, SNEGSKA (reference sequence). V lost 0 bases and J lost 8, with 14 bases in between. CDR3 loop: CSARDPARGDIQYF. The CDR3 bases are TGCAGTGCTAGAGATCCGGCTCGGGGCGACATTCAGTACTTC.